This T cell receptor beta chain derives from a study of CD8+ T cells in alopecia areata. With 2 bases removed from V and 0 bases from J, the gap between germline ends came to 9 bases. The CDR3 is made up of 15 amino acids. Per the germline V gene, CDR1 is SGDLS and CDR2 is YYNGEE. Study outcomes and limitations: Alopecia totalis/universalis scalp especially showed more expanded CD8+ clones than normal scalp. Patients shared TCRs less clearly than mice did, possibly owing to HLA. Scalp repertoires also include resident alphabeta T cells from normal skin.

Worth noting for this clone: Its antigen remains unidentified.

Isolated RNA was reverse transcribed into cDNA used as the sequencing template. Generated by immunoSEQ multiplex PCR, the TCRdb table keeps only in-frame clones and is missing some. The sample yields fewer than 150,000 clones, less than 70% seen once. The material sequenced was CD4+ T cells sorted from blood. The source of this sequence is a human donor in good health. V is TRBV9 and J is TRBJ1-3, with D possibly matching TRBD1 (5 bases). CDR3 region: CASSVATGSGNTIYF. Written as DNA, the CDR3 is TGTGCCAGCAGCGTGGCAACAGGCTCTGGAAACACCATATATTTT.